This T cell receptor (beta chain) was recovered during a study of OX40 agonist ivuxolimab in advanced cancers. Study overall: Patients were given ivuxolimab, an antibody that agonizes OX40 (CD134). General observations from the study: Antigen specificity remained undetermined for the expanded peripheral T cells. Among the least clonally expanded were partial responders at 0.1-3.0 mg/kg. Mean expanded clone counts were higher in CD8+ than CD4+ T cells.

The repertoire was sequenced with immunoSEQ multiplex PCR; TCRdb's copy has only in-frame clones and lacks some. The table lists around 80,000 clones, approximately 85% of them singletons, with approximately 3.1% in the top ten. To note about this clone: The antigen remains unidentified.

This CDR3 has 18 amino acids. The ends were cut back, 4 bases at V and 0 bases at J, with 19 bases in the middle. Germline CDR1 is MNHNS and CDR2 is SASEGT. The material sequenced was CD4+ or CD8+ T cells sorted from blood, taken in a trial of the OX40 agonist ivuxolimab. The chain has TRBV6-1 and TRBJ1-3; perhaps TRBD1 as D (5 bases). This receptor was identified in an adult with an advanced solid tumor such as melanoma, head and neck, liver or kidney cancer. DNA for the CDR3: TGTGCCAGCAGTGCGCTGTCCGGGACGCGCAACTCTGGAAACACCATATATTTT. Translation gives CASSALSGTRNSGNTIYF.